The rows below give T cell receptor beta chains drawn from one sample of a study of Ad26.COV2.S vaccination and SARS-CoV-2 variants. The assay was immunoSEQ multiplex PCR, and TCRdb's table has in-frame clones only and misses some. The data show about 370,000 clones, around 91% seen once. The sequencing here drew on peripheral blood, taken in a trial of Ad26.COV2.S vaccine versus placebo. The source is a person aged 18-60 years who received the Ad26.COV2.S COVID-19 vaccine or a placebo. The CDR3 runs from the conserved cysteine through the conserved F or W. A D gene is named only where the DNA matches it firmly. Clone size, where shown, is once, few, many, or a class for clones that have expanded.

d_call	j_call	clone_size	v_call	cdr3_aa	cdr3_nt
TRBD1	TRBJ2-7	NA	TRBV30	CAWGVGTGPSEQYF	TGTGCCTGGGGCGTCGGGACAGGGCCTAGCGAGCAGTACTTC
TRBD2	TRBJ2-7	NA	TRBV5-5	CASSLAFGTSGRYEQYF	TGTGCCAGCAGCTTGGCCTTCGGGACTAGCGGGAGATACGAGCAGTACTTC
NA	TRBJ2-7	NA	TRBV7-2	CASSSRELKTYEQYF	TGTGCCAGCAGTTCACGGGAACTCAAGACCTACGAGCAGTACTTC
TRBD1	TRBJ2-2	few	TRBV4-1	CASSLTPGTGPTGELFF	TGCGCCAGCAGCCTGACTCCCGGGACAGGACCCACCGGGGAGCTGTTTTTT
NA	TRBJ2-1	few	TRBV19	CASSMEPGILNNEQFF	TGTGCCAGTAGTATGGAGCCGGGGATACTTAACAATGAGCAGTTCTTC
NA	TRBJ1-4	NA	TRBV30	CAWSLGTGVTEKLFF	TGTGCCTGGAGTCTCGGCACCGGTGTAACTGAAAAACTGTTTTTT
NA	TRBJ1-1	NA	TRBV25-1	CASSVGSGTEAFF	TGTGCCAGCAGTGTGGGCAGTGGGACTGAAGCTTTCTTT
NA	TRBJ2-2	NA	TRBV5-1	CASRNRDTGELFF	TGCGCCAGCAGGAATAGGGACACCGGGGAGCTGTTTTTT
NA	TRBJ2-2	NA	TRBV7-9	CASSPAVTGELFF	TGTGCCAGCAGCCCGGCCGTTACCGGGGAGCTGTTTTTT
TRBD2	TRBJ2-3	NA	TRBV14	CASSGERESTDTQYF	TGTGCCAGCAGCGGGGAGCGGGAAAGCACAGATACGCAGTATTTT
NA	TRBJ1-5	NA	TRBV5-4	CASSLLPNQPQHF	TGTGCCAGCAGCTTGTTGCCCAATCAGCCCCAGCATTTT
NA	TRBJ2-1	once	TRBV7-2	CASSLEGPWNEQFF	TGTGCCAGCAGCTTAGAGGGCCCCTGGAATGAGCAGTTCTTC
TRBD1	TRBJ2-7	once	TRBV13	CASSSGQIYEQYF	TGTGCCAGCAGCTCGGGACAGATCTACGAGCAGTACTTC
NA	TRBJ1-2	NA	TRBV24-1	CATSDSTGYYGYTF	TGTGCCACCAGTGATTCCACAGGGTACTATGGCTACACCTTC
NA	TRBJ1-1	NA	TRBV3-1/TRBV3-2	CASSQDRPMQMNTEAFF	TGTGCCAGCAGCCAAGATCGGCCGATGCAGATGAACACTGAAGCTTTCTTT
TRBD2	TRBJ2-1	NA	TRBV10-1	CASSGLAGGPKSSNEQFF	TGCGCCAGCAGTGGCCTAGCGGGAGGGCCAAAAAGCTCCAATGAGCAGTTCTTC
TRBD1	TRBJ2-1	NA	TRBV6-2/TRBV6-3	CASSARDRDSEQFF	TGTGCCAGCAGTGCCCGGGACAGGGATAGTGAGCAGTTCTTC
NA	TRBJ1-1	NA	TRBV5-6	CASSLTLNTEAFF	TGTGCCAGCAGCTTGACTCTGAACACTGAAGCTTTCTTT
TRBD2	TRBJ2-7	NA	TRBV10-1	CASSGFGGDVDEQYF	TGCGCCAGCAGTGGTTTCGGGGGGGACGTCGACGAGCAGTACTTC
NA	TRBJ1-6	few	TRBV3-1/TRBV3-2	CASSQAGRGSPLHF	TGTGCCAGCAGCCAGGCGGGACGCGGTTCACCCCTCCACTTT
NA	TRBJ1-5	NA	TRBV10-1	CASWGGACGNQPQHF	TGCGCCAGCTGGGGGGGCGCCTGTGGCAATCAGCCCCAGCATTTT
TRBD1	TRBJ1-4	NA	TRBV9	CASSVKDRVGEKLFF	TGTGCCAGCAGCGTAAAGGACAGGGTTGGCGAAAAACTGTTTTTT
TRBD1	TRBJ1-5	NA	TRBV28	CASSWDRGRGQPQHF	TGTGCCAGCAGTTGGGACAGGGGGCGCGGGCAGCCCCAGCATTTT
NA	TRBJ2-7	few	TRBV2	CASSRLWVFYSGEQYF	TGTGCCAGCAGTCGCCTATGGGTTTTCTATTCGGGGGAGCAGTACTTC
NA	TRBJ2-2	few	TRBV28	CASSFAGRDTGELFF	TGTGCCAGCAGTTTTGCGGGACGAGACACCGGGGAGCTGTTTTTT
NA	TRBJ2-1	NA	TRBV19	CASSPPHVDEQFF	TGTGCCAGTAGTCCCCCCCACGTCGATGAGCAGTTCTTC
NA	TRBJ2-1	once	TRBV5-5	CASSLVGGPYNEQFF	TGTGCCAGCAGCTTGGTCGGCGGACCCTACAATGAGCAGTTCTTC
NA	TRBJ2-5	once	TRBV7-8	CASSSHLTDQETQYF	TGTGCCAGCAGCTCCCACCTGACAGACCAAGAGACCCAGTACTTC
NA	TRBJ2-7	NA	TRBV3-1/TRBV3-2	CASSQGPTSSYEQYF	TGTGCCAGCAGCCAGGGACCAACGAGCTCCTACGAGCAGTACTTC
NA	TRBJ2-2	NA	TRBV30	CAWSRGGELFF	TGTGCCTGGAGTAGGGGAGGGGAGCTGTTTTTT
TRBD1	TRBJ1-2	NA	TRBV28	CASSPPGQGLYGYTF	TGTGCCAGCAGTCCTCCGGGACAGGGCCTCTATGGCTACACCTTC
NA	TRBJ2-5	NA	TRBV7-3	CASSLGLAQETQYF	TGTGCCAGCAGCCTGGGACTGGCTCAAGAGACCCAGTACTTC
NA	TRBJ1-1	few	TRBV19	CASSISWEFEAFF	TGTGCCAGTAGTATTTCTTGGGAGTTTGAAGCTTTCTTT
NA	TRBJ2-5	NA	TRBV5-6	CASSPNWLDHEAYQETQYF	TGTGCCAGCAGCCCTAACTGGCTAGACCACGAGGCTTACCAAGAGACCCAGTACTTC